This T cell receptor (beta chain) was retrieved from a study of blood T cell repertoires in COVID-19 (dated by TCRdb to 2018 to 2021). At the level of the whole study: The collaborator samples originated in the United States, Italy and Spain and spanned the acute and convalescent phases of COVID-19. The dataset comprised deeply sampled blood TCRbeta repertoires from subjects exposed to, actively infected with, or recovered from COVID-19. The material from the prospective study consisted of cDNA or gDNA derived from T cells, B-cell-depleted T cells, or PBMCs. The repertoires were released in a freely available public database intended as a resource for research on the immune response to SARS-CoV-2. A de-identified subject ID, COVID-19 status, age in years and sex were almost always included in the sample metadata. Where available, HLA class I and class II types were obtained from metadata supplied by the sample provider rather than from assay-based typing. Samples came from the ongoing ImmuneRACE study (first 160 participants) plus 1,254 subjects from 6 global collaborators.

The germline V gene specifies SGHRS as CDR1 and YFSETQ as CDR2. The V end gives up 9 bases and the J end 3 bases, leaving 10 bases in the junction not matched to a gene. The CDR3 measures 15 amino acids from cysteine to phenylalanine. The CDR3 DNA has 45 bases and is translated from base 1. The study at large found these results: Clinical and demographic metadata were provided uncurated, with the amount varying by source and participant.

TCRbeta CDR3 regions were amplified from genomic DNA using the immunoSEQ Assay, a bias-controlled multiplex PCR. The authors processed their data as follows. Nucleated cell counts per sample were estimated from amplification of reference gene primers within the assay. To quantify the absolute abundance of each unique TCRbeta CDR3 rearrangement, sequence reads were collapsed and filtered. For each sample, productive Simpson clonality was calculated as the square root of Simpson's diversity index over productive rearrangements. The clones in this table, taken by TCRdb from immuneACCESS, are in-frame only. Not every clone is retained; where verified, under half of the shortfall comes from an unresolved V gene, and the cause of the rest is unknown. The V and J calls and clone size were taken over from that table, and D and trimming were inferred from the DNA. The sample table lists about 250,000 clones, approximately 79% of them with a count of one. The top ten clones comprise about 4% of the sample.

As to this clone: Its antigen is not yet known. Base qualities are missing; no much larger clone stands one base away.

Whole blood was collected in K2EDTA tubes by collaborating institutions according to the institutions' own protocols. For TCRbeta analysis, collaborators shipped samples as frozen whole blood, isolated PBMCs, or DNA extracted from either of those sample types. Sequencing used peripheral blood. The sequence links TRBV5-1 to TRBJ1-4, with TRBD1 matching 8 junction bases. The clonotype originates from a woman aged 40-49 years with active or convalescent COVID-19. The nucleotide sequence reads as follows: TGCGCCAACAGACAGGGGCGTTTTTCTAATGAAAAACTGTTTTTT. This yields the protein CANRQGRFSNEKLFF. Where the CDR3 stops, the reference TRBV5-1 and TRBJ1-4 genes take over; the full variable domain is KAGVTQTPRYLIKTRGQQVTLSCSPISGHRSVSWYQQTPGQGLQFLFEYFSETQRNKGNFPGRFSGRQFSNSRSEMNVSTLELGDSALYLCANRQGRFSNEKLFFGSGTQLSVL.